The 27 T cell receptor beta chains below all came from one sample that was sequenced in a study of T cell repertoires in cytomegalovirus infection. Their antigens remain unidentified. MiXCR was run by TCRdb on the reads, yielding one entry per CDR3 protein. The repertoire has about 330,000 distinct CDR3 sequences, approximately 30% of them found once; the top ten carry less than 15%. The sequencing here drew on cultured PBMCs, taken from culture after CMV antigen stimulation. Source of these receptors: a human donor in good health (CMV status not recorded). Some clones in this sample may be carry-over from other donors' samples.

This clonotype has only a few counts. J is TRBJ2-1 and V is TRBV4-2; 8 nucleotides line up with TRBD2. This CDR3 comprises 16 residues. The V and J ends lost 1 base and 7 bases, in that order; junction bases with no gene match: 9. CDR1 is LGHNA and CDR2 is YNFKEQ in the germline V gene. The CDR3 loop reads CASSQVAAGATNEQFF. The CDR3 coding sequence is TGTGCCAGCAGCCAAGTCGCAGCGGGAGCAACGAATGAGCAGTTCTTC.

The genes are TRBV19 and TRBJ2-3; D may be TRBD1 (6 bases). The CDR3 is 17 amino acids. Germline V CDR1 and CDR2: LNHDA, SQIVND (reference sequence). The V end was cut by 3 bases, the J end by 3 bases, with 19 bases between. The CDR3 here is CASSILSGTIKTDTQYF. For the CDR3, the DNA is TGTGCCAGTAGTATCTTATCCGGGACAATCAAAACAGATACGCAGTATTTT.

The V call is TRBV30, the J call TRBJ2-5; D gene ambiguous. This CDR3 is built from 11 residues. Trimming shortened V by 2 bases and J by 3 bases, and 4 bases separated the two germline ends. The germline V gene has CDR1 GTSNPN and CDR2 SVGIG (reference sequence). The CDR3 DNA reads as TGTGCCTGGAGTTCTAAAGAGACCCAGTACTTC. This gives the protein CAWSSKETQYF.

This sequence joins TRBV7-9 and TRBJ2-5; no firm D call. Looked up from germline, CDR1 is SEHNR and CDR2 is FQNEAQ (reference sequence). CDR3 size: 13 residues. V shed 5 bases and J shed 2 bases, with 9 bases lying between them. The CDR3 sequence is CASSPLSQETQYF. In nucleotides, the CDR3 is TGTGCCAGCAGCCCCCTCTCTCAAGAGACCCAGTACTTC.

The J gene is TRBJ2-5, the V gene TRBV28; D is unclear. The CDR3 is 14 amino acids. The germline V gene encodes CDR1 MDHEN and CDR2 SYDVKM. With 2 bases removed from V and 4 bases from J, the gap between germline ends came to 11 bases. CDR3 sequence: CASSLTVMRETQYF. CDR3 DNA sequence: TGTGCCAGCAGTTTAACAGTTATGAGAGAGACCCAGTACTTC.

This clonotype was observed a handful of times. The chain uses TRBV6-1 and TRBJ2-2, with a possible D match to TRBD2 (5 bases). The V gene lost 10 bases and the J gene lost 1 base, with 22 bases spanning the gap. The CDR3 covers 17 residues. From germline, CDR1 is MNHNS and CDR2 SASEGT. Here the CDR3 reads CATRPGWQWRNTGELFF. The CDR3 DNA is TGTGCCACACGTCCGGGGTGGCAGTGGCGGAACACCGGGGAGCTGTTTTTT.

This clonotype was picked up a small number of times. This sequence joins TRBV12-3 or TRBV12-4 and TRBJ2-5; D is possibly TRBD2 (5 bases). This CDR3 spans 13 amino acids. Trimming stripped 4 bases from V and 1 base from J, with 7 bases between. The DNA of the CDR3 is TGTGCCAGCAGTTCCGCGGGCCAAGAGACCCAGTACTTC. Translating it yields CASSSAGQETQYF.

The chain is built from TRBV4-3 and TRBJ1-1; D is ambiguous. The CDR3 runs to 14 residues. The V and J ends lost 4 bases and 0 bases respectively, with 9 bases between them. Germline loops: CDR1 LGHNA, CDR2 YSLEER. The CDR3 nucleotides read TGCGCCAGCAGCCCCGGACCGATGAACACTGAAGCTTTCTTT. Translating gives CASSPGPMNTEAFF.

This chain joins TRBV27 and TRBJ2-7; TRBD1 is a possible D gene (6 bases). The CDR3 sequence is 16 residues long. The germline V gene encodes CDR1 MNHEY and CDR2 SMNVEV (reference sequence). Between the trimmed V and J ends, which lost 2 bases and 4 bases, there was a span of 18 bases. The CDR3 DNA sequence: TGTGCCAGCAGTTTAGGGGAGACAGGCGAGCTTTACGAGCAGTACTTC. It translates to CASSLGETGELYEQYF.

This clonotype has only a few counts. The chain joins TRBV5-1 to TRBJ2-7; TRBD2 matches at 10 bases. Germline V gives CDR1 SGHRS, CDR2 YFSETQ. V dropped 3 bases and J dropped 5; count of bases not matched to a gene: 2. The CDR3 contains 13 residues. This CDR3 reads CASSSGLADEQYF. The CDR3 DNA reads TGCGCCAGCAGCTCCGGACTAGCGGACGAGCAGTACTTC.

The V gene is TRBV24-1, the J gene TRBJ2-3; the match to TRBD2 covers 9 bases. V gave up 1 base and J gave up 5 bases; unmatched junction bases: 15. The CDR3 has 19 residues. In germline, CDR1 is KGHDR, CDR2 SFDVKD. The DNA of the CDR3 is TGTGCCACCAGTGATTTAGCCGCCGAGAGTAGCGGGAGCGGAGATACGCAGTATTTT. This translates into CATSDLAAESSGSGDTQYF.

As to this clonotype: A much larger clone sits a single nucleotide away, making a read error possible. The chain uses TRBV27 and TRBJ1-5, with a weak D call TRBD1 (6 bases). The CDR3 spans 13 residues. V was trimmed by 2 bases and J by 6 bases, leaving 8 bases between them. Germline loops: CDR1 MNHEY, CDR2 SMNVEV (reference sequence). The CDR3 is CASSLTGSQPQHF. The CDR3 region has the DNA TGTGCCAGCAGTTTAACAGGGAGTCAGCCCCAGCATTTT.

This clonotype came up many times. The chain uses TRBV7-2 and TRBJ2-5; D not certain. Trimming stripped 1 base from V and 2 bases from J, with 8 bases between. Germline CDR1 is SGHTA and CDR2 is FQGNSA. The CDR3 runs to 14 residues. The CDR3 nucleotides read TGTGCCAGCAGCTTAGGTCCTGGACAAGAGACCCAGTACTTC. This codes for CASSLGPGQETQYF.

This clonotype occurred a few times. V and J are TRBV6-5 and TRBJ2-1; 11 bases map to TRBD2. The CDR3 runs to 15 residues. Germline V lookup: CDR1 MNHEY, CDR2 SVGAGI. The junction had 7 bases not matched to a gene; V was cut back by 6 bases and J by 6 bases. CDR3 loop: CASRQRLAGSNEQFF. The DNA for the CDR3 is TGTGCCAGCAGACAAAGACTAGCGGGATCCAATGAGCAGTTCTTC.

The chain couples TRBV4-1 to TRBJ2-7, with D uncertain. V lost 1 base, J lost 0 bases, and 7 bases lay in between. Germline CDR1 and CDR2: MGHRA and YSYEKL. The CDR3 has 14 amino acids. This chain's CDR3 is CASSQVLSSYEQYV. In DNA, the CDR3 is TGCGCCAGCAGCCAAGTCCTGAGCTCCTACGAGCAGTACGTC.

The table lists this clonotype with a few counts. The V call is TRBV9, the J call TRBJ2-1; tentatively, D is TRBD2 (5 bases). Trimming left V 2 bases short and J 7 bases short, with 19 bases between. The CDR3 has 16 amino acids. Looked up from germline, CDR1 is SGDLS and CDR2 is YYNGEE. The CDR3 DNA follows: TGTGCCAGCAGCGTCGGGCTACCGGGTCCGGGGAATGAGCAGTTCTTC. This sequence encodes CASSVGLPGPGNEQFF.

This clonotype showed up just a few times. J is TRBJ2-7 and V is TRBV7-2, with D tentatively TRBD1 or TRBD2 (5 bases each). The germline gives CDR1 SGHTA, CDR2 FQGNSA. The CDR3 sequence is 14 residues long. V lost 5 bases to trimming and J lost 0 bases, with 11 bases between them. The CDR3 DNA reads as TGTGCCAGCAGCCCAGGGCGGGTCTCCTACGAGCAGTACTTC. This codes for CASSPGRVSYEQYF.

The chain links TRBV20-1 to TRBJ1-1; a weak D match, TRBD1 (5 bases). CDR1 DFQATT and CDR2 SNEGSKA come from the germline V gene (reference sequence). The CDR3 extends over 13 amino acids. V lost 2 bases and J 0 bases, leaving 7 bases between the germline ends. This CDR3 is CSARRTMNTEAFF. CDR3 coding DNA: TGCAGTGCTAGACGGACAATGAACACTGAAGCTTTCTTT.

This clonotype has only a few counts. The chain links TRBV24-1 to TRBJ2-1, with a weak D call TRBD1 (5 bases). Between the trimmed V and J ends, which lost 1 base and 8 bases, there was a span of 11 bases. The CDR3 is made up of 14 amino acids. Germline V lookup: CDR1 KGHDR, CDR2 SFDVKD. CDR3 DNA: TGTGCCACCAGTGATTTCTCCCTAGGGGATGAGCAGTTCTTC. Its protein is CATSDFSLGDEQFF.

In its sample, this clonotype was seen a few times. The chain carries TRBV5-4 and TRBJ1-3; D is possibly TRBD1 (5 bases). The germline V gene encodes CDR1 SGHNT and CDR2 YYREEE (reference sequence). Deletions cut 3 bases from V and 0 bases from J, with 16 bases between. This CDR3 has 17 amino acids. The CDR3, as DNA: TGTGCCAGCAGCTGGGGGACGGGAGGTACCTCTGGAAACACCATATATTTT. It translates to CASSWGTGGTSGNTIYF. Based on the CDR3 plus reference TRBV5-4 and TRBJ1-3, the full variable domain is ETGVTQSPTHLIKTRGQQVTLRCSSQSGHNTVSWYQQALGQGPQFIFQYYREEENGRGNFPPRFSGLQFPNYSSELNVNALELDDSALYLCASSWGTGGTSGNTIYFGEGSWLTVV.

This clonotype was detected a few times. CDR3 loop: CASSFGGGAGQPQHF. DNA for the CDR3: TGTGCCAGCAGTTTCGGTGGAGGGGCAGGGCAGCCCCAGCATTTT. The gene calls are TRBV12-3 or TRBV12-4 and TRBJ1-5; tentative D call: TRBD1 (5 bases). With 3 bases removed from V and 7 bases from J, the gap between germline ends came to 16 bases. This CDR3 has 15 residues.

The chain links TRBV20-1 to TRBJ1-3, with TRBD1 as a possible D gene (6 bases). CDR1 is DFQATT and CDR2 is SNEGSKA in the germline V gene (reference sequence). Trimming left V 3 bases short and J 3 bases short, with 12 bases between. The CDR3 totals 14 residues. The CDR3 protein is CSARNRGGGNTIYF. In DNA form, the CDR3 reads TGCAGTGCTAGGAATCGAGGGGGTGGAAACACCATATATTTT.

The rearrangement joins TRBV28 to TRBJ2-2; TRBD1 matches 10 bases. J gave up 5 bases and V 5 bases, and 20 bases lay outside the gene matches. Germline V CDR1 and CDR2: MDHEN, SYDVKM. This CDR3 region has 20 residues. CDR3 in amino acids: CASSPPRDRGFRLDTGELFF. CDR3 coding DNA: TGTGCCAGCAGTCCGCCCCGGGACAGGGGTTTCAGGCTTGATACCGGGGAGCTGTTTTTT.

The chain uses TRBV2 and TRBJ1-5, with no clear D. Germline lookup yields CDR1 SNHLY and CDR2 FYNNEI. Trimming removed 2 bases from V and 8 bases from J, with 7 bases in between. The CDR3 extends over 12 amino acids. CDR3: CASSEHGEPQHF. CDR3 nucleotide sequence: TGTGCCAGCAGTGAACACGGAGAGCCCCAGCATTTT.

This clonotype was seen only a few times. The chain couples TRBV7-9 to TRBJ1-6; 7 positions match TRBD1. Trimming took 0 bases from V and 0 from J; bases not matched to a gene: 5. Germline values: CDR1 SEHNR, CDR2 FQNEAQ (reference sequence). The length of the CDR3 is 18 residues. The CDR3 protein is CASSLATGTVSYNSPLHF. In nucleotides, the CDR3 is TGTGCCAGCAGCTTAGCGACTGGGACAGTCTCCTATAATTCACCCCTCCACTTT.

The chain employs TRBV30 and TRBJ2-1, with TRBD2 matching 8 bases. Looked up from germline, CDR1 is GTSNPN and CDR2 is SVGIG (reference sequence). This CDR3 is 12 amino acids long. The junction had 5 bases not matched to a gene; V was cut back by 4 bases and J by 9 bases. In DNA, the CDR3 is TGTGCCTGGACCAGCGGGAGCGGTGAGCAGTTCTTC. Translating gives CAWTSGSGEQFF.

The chain has TRBV12-3 or TRBV12-4 and TRBJ2-3; maybe TRBD2 (6 bases). The germline V and J ends were trimmed by 5 bases and 5 bases, with 11 bases remaining between them. The length of the CDR3 is 13 residues. DNA for the CDR3: TGTGCCAGCAGTGTACTAGCACGAGATACGCAGTATTTT. Translated: CASSVLARDTQYF.